These 8 T cell receptor beta chains share one sample of origin, sequenced in a study of T cells in Graves' hyperthyroidism and ophthalmopathy. RNA transcripts served as the template for amplifying TCR beta CDR3 regions. Using the HTBI primer set, a first-round RT-PCR was run on the TCR CDR3. In TCRdb, the multiplex PCR reads were re-called with MiXCR into one record per CDR3 protein. The profile covers hundreds of thousands of distinct CDR3 sequences, with 15% to 19% appearing a single time and around 7.3% taken by the ten largest. Sequencing was performed on blood. All receptors come from a woman in her late teens or twenties with Graves' hyperthyroidism.

This clonotype was recorded many times. The chain couples TRBV2 to TRBJ2-7; 7 bases fit TRBD2. Germline loops: CDR1 SNHLY, CDR2 FYNNEI. This CDR3 spans 14 amino acids. V was pared by 7 bases and J by 2 bases, with 8 bases of the junction left unmatched. CDR3 DNA sequence: TGTGCCAGCATAGCGGGCCTGATAGCCTACGAGCAGTACTTC. Translating it yields CASIAGLIAYEQYF.

The rearrangement uses TRBV19 and TRBJ2-3, with D unresolved. The CDR3 consists of 14 residues. Germline values: CDR1 LNHDA, CDR2 SQIVND (reference sequence). V lost 0 bases and J lost 1, with 5 bases in between. Here the CDR3 DNA reads TGTGCCAGTAGTATAGAAGGCGGCACAGATACGCAGTATTTT. Its translation: CASSIEGGTDTQYF.

This clonotype appeared many times. The chain uses TRBV10-3 and TRBJ2-5; D perhaps matches TRBD1 (5 bases). CDR1 and CDR2 (germline): ENHRY, SYGVKD. The CDR3 covers 15 residues. Trimming pared 7 bases from V and 1 base from J, leaving 16 bases between. The CDR3 protein is CAINRAGDSQETQYF. The CDR3 DNA reads as TGTGCCATCAATCGGGCCGGAGACAGCCAAGAGACCCAGTACTTC.

To note about this clonotype: The junction and the germline gene differ at one end; a read error may be behind it. The chain joins TRBV10-1 to TRBJ1-1; TRBD1 agrees at 7 bases. CDR3 length: 13 residues. Germline CDR1 and CDR2: WNHNN and SYGVQD (reference sequence). CDR3 DNA sequence: TGCGCCAGCAGTGCCAGGGGGAACACTAAAGCTTTCTTT. Translated: CASSARGNTKAFF.

The chain employs TRBV2 and TRBJ2-3; 7 bases are shared with TRBD1. Germline-derived CDR1 and CDR2 are SNHLY and FYNNEI. Trimming took 4 bases from V and 0 from J; bases not matched to a gene: 4. The CDR3 length is 15 residues. The CDR3 bases are TGTGCCAGCAGTGGACAGGGCCCTAGCACAGATACGCAGTATTTT. As protein: CASSGQGPSTDTQYF.

V is TRBV4-1 and J is TRBJ1-2; no clear D. The CDR3 has 14 residues. The V end was cut by 3 bases, the J end by 6 bases, with 14 bases between. The germline V gene encodes CDR1 MGHRA and CDR2 YSYEKL. CDR3: CASSHQTLPDGYTF. The CDR3 bases are TGCGCCAGCAGCCATCAGACCCTCCCAGATGGCTACACCTTC.

In this sample, this clonotype turned up many times. CDR3 protein: CASSSSSGTTGELFF. Written as DNA, the CDR3 is TGTGCCAGCAGCTCATCTAGCGGGACCACCGGGGAGCTGTTTTTT. J is TRBJ2-2 and V is TRBV7-2, with TRBD2 matching over 9 bases. J gave up 4 bases and V 4 bases, and 4 bases lay outside the gene matches. The CDR3 runs to 15 residues. Germline-derived CDR1 and CDR2 are SGHTA and FQGNSA.

This clonotype was picked up many times. At one end, the junction sequence differs from germline, possibly due to a read error. The rearrangement uses TRBV7-3 and TRBJ2-1, with TRBD2 matching over 11 bases. There are 15 residues in the CDR3. Germline V lookup: CDR1 SGHTA, CDR2 FQGTGA. The CDR3 loop reads CASSLTTSGVNEQFF. CDR3 nucleotide sequence: TGTGCCAGCAGCCTAACGACTAGCGGGGTAAATGAGCAGTTCTTC.